This T cell receptor beta chain comes out of a study of T cells in Graves' hyperthyroidism and ophthalmopathy. Study-level findings and limits: Using 13 V-J features, a model discriminated ophthalmopathy from stable hyperthyroidism. Most thyroid clonotypes that were expanded above 0.001 also turned up in blood.

This clonotype was picked up a small number of times. What it binds is unknown. RNA transcripts provided the source from which TCR beta CDR3 regions were amplified. First-round RT-PCR of the TCR CDR3 relied on the HTBI primer set. One entry per CDR3 protein, called by TCRdb with MiXCR from the multiplex PCR reads. Of a few hundred thousand distinct CDR3 sequences in the sample, 15% to 18% are singletons; the top ten hold about 7.7%. Sequencing was done on a sample of blood. The origin of this receptor is a woman younger than 30 with Graves' hyperthyroidism.

The CDR3 coding sequence is TGCGCCAGCAGCTTGGGCGGGAGGAGCTCCTACAATGAGCAGTTCTTC. This gives the protein CASSLGGRSSYNEQFF. V gene TRBV5-1 combines with J gene TRBJ2-1; TRBD2 agrees at 8 bases. This CDR3 spans 16 amino acids. Germline V lookup: CDR1 SGHRS, CDR2 YFSETQ. The junction had 2 bases not matched to a gene; V was cut back by 0 bases and J by 0 bases.